Listed here are 2 T cell receptor beta chains from one sample, sequenced in a study of human T cells and chemical hapten exposure. TCRdb ran MiXCR on the RACE reads and lists one entry per CDR3 protein. Of 380,000 or so distinct CDR3 sequences listed, approximately 4.4% are singletons. Time point defined: patch test 1, 2 weeks after DPC sensitization. Noted treatment: therapeutic diphenylcyclopropenone sensitization with weekly scalp DPC. The sequences come from whole blood, collected in connection with sensitization to the hapten diphenylcyclopropenone (DPC). The receptors derive from a woman aged 45-65 years with alopecia areata. Some clones in this sample may be carry-over from other donors' samples.

This clonotype was seen a handful of times. The rearrangement uses TRBV12-3 or TRBV12-4 and TRBJ1-1, with D maybe TRBD1 (5 bases). V was shortened by 6 bases and J by 3 bases, with 14 bases between the two germline ends. The CDR3 loop spans 14 amino acids. CDR3 coding DNA: TGTGCCAGCAGCACAGGCCCGGGATACACTGAAGCTTTCTTT. It encodes CASSTGPGYTEAFF.

This clonotype has a count of ten or more. The chain recombines TRBV7-2 with TRBJ2-1; D remains unclear. The V end was cut by 4 bases, the J end by 10 bases, with 5 bases between. The germline CDR1 and CDR2 sequences are SGHTA and FQGNSA. The CDR3 loop spans 10 amino acids. CDR3 nucleotides: TGTGCCAGCAGCTCCGTGGAGCAGTTCTTC. Translated: CASSSVEQFF.